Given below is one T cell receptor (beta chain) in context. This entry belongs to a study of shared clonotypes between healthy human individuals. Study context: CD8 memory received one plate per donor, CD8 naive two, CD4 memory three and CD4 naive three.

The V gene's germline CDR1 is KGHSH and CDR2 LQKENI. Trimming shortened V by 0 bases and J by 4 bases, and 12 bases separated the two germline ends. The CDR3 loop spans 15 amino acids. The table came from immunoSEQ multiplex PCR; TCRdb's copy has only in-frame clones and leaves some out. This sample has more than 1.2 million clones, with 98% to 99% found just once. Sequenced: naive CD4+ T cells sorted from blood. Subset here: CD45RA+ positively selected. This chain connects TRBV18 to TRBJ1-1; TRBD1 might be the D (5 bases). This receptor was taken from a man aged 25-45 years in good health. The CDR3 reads CASSPPSGQGTEAFF. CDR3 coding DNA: TGTGCCAGCTCACCACCGTCGGGCCAGGGCACTGAAGCTTTCTTT.